Listed below are T cell receptor beta chains from one sample, sequenced in a study of siplizumab effects on memory and regulatory T cells. Only in-frame clones appear in the TCRdb table, and some are missing; sequencing was by immunoSEQ multiplex PCR. The repertoire has roughly 100,000 clones, roughly 91% of them found once; the top ten carry about 0.34%. The material sequenced was CD4+ T cells sorted from blood. Source of these receptors: a human donor in good health. The conserved cysteine and the conserved F or W are not part of the CDR3 here.

v_gene: TRBV11-3
len: 13
CDR3aa: ASSLEGSGANVLT

v_gene: TRBV28
len: 8
CDR3aa: ASVGPEAF

v_gene: TRBV20-1
len: 9
CDR3aa: SASSRVEAF

v_gene: TRBV21-1
len: 14
CDR3aa: ASSKKTGGQVSEAF

v_gene: TRBV7-3
len: 12
CDR3aa: ASSLAGSTDTQY

v_gene: TRBV30
len: 12
CDR3aa: AFERGSGLNEQF

v_gene: TRBV9
len: 12
CDR3aa: ASSVAGSNSPLH

v_gene: TRBV4-1
len: 11
CDR3aa: ASSQDGVQPQH

v_gene: TRBV30
len: 11
CDR3aa: AWGTGTTYGYT

v_gene: TRBV7-6
len: 15
CDR3aa: ASSPRAGTSAYNEQF

v_gene: TRBV5-3
len: 7
CDR3aa: ARWKPIY

v_gene: TRBV10-3
len: 14
CDR3aa: AISVGTSGDTDTQY

v_gene: TRBV7-2
len: 14
CDR3aa: ASSLGFREVSGELF

v_gene: TRBV6-5
len: 11
CDR3aa: ASRSQPNQPQH

v_gene: TRBV6-5
len: 13
CDR3aa: ASSYSRDGFYEQY

v_gene: TRBV4-1
len: 16
CDR3aa: ASSQDRSTQGGNSPLH

v_gene: TRBV7-8
len: 11
CDR3aa: ASSFGGGSGYT

v_gene: TRBV4-1
len: 13
CDR3aa: ASSQARLRTGELF

v_gene: TRBV29-1
len: 11
CDR3aa: SVEGGGAYEQY

v_gene: TRBV4-1
len: 14
CDR3aa: ASSQDIVGYSYEQY

v_gene: TRBV6-1
len: 12
CDR3aa: ASSGGLGLYEQY

v_gene: TRBV5-6
len: 13
CDR3aa: ASSDDGGVYNEQF

v_gene: TRBV7-2
len: 15
CDR3aa: ASSLYVAGASTDTQY

v_gene: TRBV7-2
len: 12
CDR3aa: ASSFGQGSNEQF

v_gene: TRBV30
len: 9
CDR3aa: AWSVLSEAF

v_gene: TRBV5-1
len: 13
CDR3aa: ASLVTGGASGGYT

v_gene: TRBV29-1
len: 10
CDR3aa: SGRDLGETQY

v_gene: TRBV7-3
len: 15
CDR3aa: ASSRKGGQELTDTQY

v_gene: TRBV6-1
len: 13
CDR3aa: ASSQGAYSGNTIY

v_gene: TRBV18
len: 15
CDR3aa: ASSPPVQGTGAGEQY

v_gene: TRBV10-2
len: 12
CDR3aa: ASSESGGGRELF

v_gene: TRBV4-1
len: 13
CDR3aa: ASSQDSGGLETQY

v_gene: TRBV4-3
len: 15
CDR3aa: ASSQSSTSGRVGEQF

v_gene: TRBV10-3
len: 10
CDR3aa: AMSGTGSGYT

v_gene: TRBV7-2
len: 12
CDR3aa: ASSRGHFGETQY

v_gene: TRBV19
len: 13
CDR3aa: ASSIVSLNTGELF

v_gene: TRBV5-5
len: 14
CDR3aa: ASSLQIDAYGNTIY

v_gene: TRBV5-1
len: 16
CDR3aa: ASSSPVGLAGGLDTQY

v_gene: TRBV19
len: 12
CDR3aa: ASRDGGYNSPLH

v_gene: TRBV19
len: 11
CDR3aa: ASSIRDRYEQY

v_gene: TRBV18
len: 12
CDR3aa: ASSPINWRETQY

v_gene: TRBV19
len: 12
CDR3aa: ASSTTGGTYEQY

v_gene: TRBV6-6
len: 12
CDR3aa: ASSYSTSTDTQY

v_gene: TRBV10-3
len: 9
CDR3aa: AIRDHYEQY

v_gene: TRBV7-2
len: 14
CDR3aa: ASSPRQPRAGNTIY

v_gene: TRBV11-2
len: 8
CDR3aa: ATRTTEAF

v_gene: TRBV5-1
len: 13
CDR3aa: ASSPPGQGYETQY

v_gene: TRBV19
len: 11
CDR3aa: ASRVSGANVLT

v_gene: TRBV6-5
len: 11
CDR3aa: ASSYRAGDGYT

v_gene: TRBV27
len: 10
CDR3aa: ASSFAGGGYT